The present T cell receptor beta chain was sequenced within a study of T cell changes during pregnancy in multiple sclerosis (dated by TCRdb to between 2019 and 2020). For the study in its entirety: In women with multiple sclerosis, the researchers looked at how the T cell repertoire shifted as pregnancy progressed.

Libraries were prepared through the immunoSEQ multiplex PCR assay. Here the immuneACCESS table is served through TCRdb, limited to in-frame sequences with V and J called. Missing clones are a known gap in these copies; in checked studies unresolved V genes cover under half, and the rest lacks a known reason. The sample table lists around 24,000 clones, 80% to 90% of them with a count of one. Of the sample, 8% is held by the ten largest clones. There are 16 amino acids in the CDR3, from cysteine to phenylalanine inclusive. Only CDR3 DNA remains: 48 bases, in frame from the first base. Trimming removed 3 bases from V and 1 base from J, leaving 13 bases between the germline ends. From the germline V gene (reference sequence), CDR1 is MNHEY and CDR2 is SMNVEV. As to this clone: Its antigen remains undetermined. Base qualities are missing; no much larger clone stands one base away.

This TCR came from a female donor in good health, enrolled as a control in a pregnancy study. The V gene is TRBV27 and the J gene is TRBJ2-1, and perhaps TRBD2 as D gene, on 7 matching bases. This specimen consisted of CD8+ T cells from peripheral blood mononuclear cells, obtained in the first trimester of pregnancy. Here is the DNA: TGTGCCAGCAGTTTGGGGGGGCTCTATTCCTACAATGAGCAGTTCTTC. The resulting protein is CASSLGGLYSYNEQFF.